This T cell receptor beta chain was identified during a study of T cells in Graves' hyperthyroidism and ophthalmopathy. Across the whole study: Any treatment followed the collection of peripheral blood at initial diagnosis.

This clonotype was counted between two and nine times. Its specificity is unknown. Used for diagnoses were clinical symptoms, serum thyroxine and TRAb, thyroid ultrasound and orbital computed tomography. RNA transcripts were the template for amplifying TCR beta CDR3 regions. HTBI primers were employed in a first-round RT-PCR of the TCR CDR3. Each CDR3 protein is one row after TCRdb ran MiXCR on the multiplex PCR reads. Seen here are a few hundred thousand distinct CDR3 sequences, roughly 18% observed once, and the top ten hold about 45%. Germline V lookup: CDR1 SGHNT, CDR2 YYREEE (reference sequence). V shed 1 base and J 7 bases; nucleotides not matched to a gene: 14. The CDR3 contains 17 residues. Study observations and caveats: The model foresaw ophthalmopathy a median about 6.1 months prior to onset.

The chain couples TRBV5-4 to TRBJ2-5, with 9 bases lining up with TRBD1. The TCR comes from a man aged 35-49 years with Graves' hyperthyroidism. Sequencing used blood. The CDR3 DNA reads TGTGCCAGCAGCTTGACAGGGGGCGGTTCTGTTTTAGGGACCCAGTACTTC. Residues: CASSLTGGGSVLGTQYF. Full variable domain (remainder filled in from reference TRBV5-4 and TRBJ2-5): ETGVTQSPTHLIKTRGQQVTLRCSSQSGHNTVSWYQQALGQGPQFIFQYYREEENGRGNFPPRFSGLQFPNYSSELNVNALELDDSALYLCASSLTGGGSVLGTQYFGPGTRLLVL.